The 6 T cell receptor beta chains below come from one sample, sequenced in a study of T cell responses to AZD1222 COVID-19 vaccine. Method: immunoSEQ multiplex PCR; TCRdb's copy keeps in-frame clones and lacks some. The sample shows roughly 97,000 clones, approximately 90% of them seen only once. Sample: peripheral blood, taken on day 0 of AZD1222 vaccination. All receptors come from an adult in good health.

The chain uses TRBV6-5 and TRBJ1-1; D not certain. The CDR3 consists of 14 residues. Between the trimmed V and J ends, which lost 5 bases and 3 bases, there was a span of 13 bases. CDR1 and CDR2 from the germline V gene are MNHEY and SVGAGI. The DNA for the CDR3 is TGTGCCAGCAGTCCAGTAAGGAGGGACACTGAAGCTTTCTTT. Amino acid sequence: CASSPVRRDTEAFF.

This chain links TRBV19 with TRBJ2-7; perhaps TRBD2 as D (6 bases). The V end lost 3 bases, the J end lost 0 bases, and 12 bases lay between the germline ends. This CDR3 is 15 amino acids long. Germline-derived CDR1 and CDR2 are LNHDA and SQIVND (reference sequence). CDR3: CASSMIAASSYEQYF. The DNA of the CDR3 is TGTGCCAGTAGTATGATAGCGGCGAGCTCCTACGAGCAGTACTTC.

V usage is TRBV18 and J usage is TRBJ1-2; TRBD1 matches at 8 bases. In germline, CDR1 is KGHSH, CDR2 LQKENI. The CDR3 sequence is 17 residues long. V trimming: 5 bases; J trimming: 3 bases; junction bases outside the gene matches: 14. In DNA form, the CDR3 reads TGTGCCAGCTCATCTACGAGGACAGGGAGTAAAGACTATGGCTACACCTTC. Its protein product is CASSSTRTGSKDYGYTF.

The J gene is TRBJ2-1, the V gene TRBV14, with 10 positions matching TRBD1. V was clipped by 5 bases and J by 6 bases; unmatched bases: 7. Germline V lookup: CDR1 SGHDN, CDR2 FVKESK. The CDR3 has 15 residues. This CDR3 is CASSRRTGGFNEQFF. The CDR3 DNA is TGTGCCAGCAGCAGAAGGACAGGGGGTTTCAATGAGCAGTTCTTC. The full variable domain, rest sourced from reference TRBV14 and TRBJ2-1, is EAGVTQFPSHSVIEKGQTVTLRCDPISGHDNLYWYRRVMGKEIKFLLHFVKESKQDESGMPNNRFLAERTGGTYSTLKVQPAELEDSGVYFCASSRRTGGFNEQFFGPGTRLTVL.

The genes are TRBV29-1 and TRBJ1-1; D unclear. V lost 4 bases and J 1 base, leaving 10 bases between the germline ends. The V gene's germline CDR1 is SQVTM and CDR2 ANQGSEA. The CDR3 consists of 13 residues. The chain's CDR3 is CSVAGRSNTEAFF. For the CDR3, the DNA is TGCAGCGTTGCGGGTCGCTCGAACACTGAAGCTTTCTTT.

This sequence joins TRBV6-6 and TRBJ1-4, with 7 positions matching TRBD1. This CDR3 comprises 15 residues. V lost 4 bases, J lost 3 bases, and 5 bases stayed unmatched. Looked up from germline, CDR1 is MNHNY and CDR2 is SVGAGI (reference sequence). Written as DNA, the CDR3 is TGTGCCAGCAGTTCGCCGGGACAGTCTAATGAAAAACTGTTTTTT. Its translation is CASSSPGQSNEKLFF.